The 7 T cell receptor beta chains presented below share a single source sample, sequenced in a study of beta chain features in type 1 diabetes. Expressed TCRB transcripts were sequenced after all isolated RNA was converted to cDNA. Assay used: immunoSEQ multiplex PCR; TCRdb lists only in-frame clones, some missing. The table includes hundreds of thousands of clones, less than 20% detected once. The specimen sequenced was naive CD4+ T cells from blood. The source of these receptors is a man younger than 30 in good health.

The V and J genes are TRBV7-9 and TRBJ2-1; tentative D call: TRBD2 (6 bases). The germline gives CDR1 SEHNR, CDR2 FQNEAQ (reference sequence). The CDR3 length is 18 residues. V shed 5 bases and J shed 4 bases, with 24 bases lying between them. CDR3 region: CASSTSGASAKLYNEQFF. For the CDR3, the DNA is TGTGCCAGCAGCACATCTGGCGCTAGCGCAAAGTTATACAATGAGCAGTTCTTC.

The table lists this clone with a few counts. The chain employs TRBV28 and TRBJ1-1; D is ambiguous. Per the germline V gene, CDR1 is MDHEN and CDR2 is SYDVKM. This CDR3 is built from 14 residues. V was shortened by 7 bases and J by 4 bases, with 16 bases between the two germline ends. CDR3 DNA sequence: TGTGCCAGCAATCCCGGAGGGTCGGGCACTGAAGCTTTCTTT. This gives the protein CASNPGGSGTEAFF.

The chain carries TRBV18 and TRBJ1-2; TRBD1 matches at 7 bases. Per germline, CDR1 KGHSH and CDR2 LQKENI. The CDR3 spans 17 residues. Losses at the gene ends were 1 base for V and 2 bases for J; bases not matched to a gene: 10. The CDR3 here is CASSPLATGTDNYGYTF. DNA for the CDR3: TGTGCCAGCTCACCACTCGCCACCGGGACAGACAACTATGGCTACACCTTC.

This clone was seen a handful of times. The V gene is TRBV4-3, the J gene TRBJ1-4, with D uncertain. The CDR3 extends over 12 amino acids. CDR1 and CDR2 (germline): LGHNA, YSLEER. The germline V and J ends were trimmed by 1 base and 8 bases, with 5 bases remaining between them. CDR3 loop: CASSQVREKLFF. The CDR3 nucleotides read TGCGCCAGCAGCCAAGTGAGGGAAAAACTGTTTTTT.

V usage is TRBV7-2 and J usage is TRBJ1-2; 7 bases align to TRBD1. The germline CDR1 and CDR2 sequences are SGHTA and FQGNSA. J gave up 7 bases and V 2 bases, and 7 bases lay outside the gene matches. This CDR3 is built from 14 residues. The CDR3: CASSLWEGAGGYTF. In DNA, the CDR3 is TGTGCCAGCAGCTTATGGGAGGGGGCTGGTGGCTACACCTTC.

This clone has only a few counts. The chain is built from TRBV7-3 and TRBJ1-1; D is perhaps TRBD1 (6 bases). The CDR3 runs 13 residues. Trimming took off 6 bases at V and 5 bases at J, with 13 bases between the two ends. Germline loops: CDR1 SGHTA, CDR2 FQGTGA. CDR3 amino acids: CASSRTQGTEAFF. The CDR3 nucleotides are TGTGCCAGCAGTCGGACCCAGGGGACTGAAGCTTTCTTT.

The CDR3 DNA sequence: TGTGCCAGTAGTATCAGGGGGTTGGTGAATGAGCAGTTCTTC. Amino acid sequence: CASSIRGLVNEQFF. The genes are TRBV19 and TRBJ2-1; 7 bases line up with TRBD1. The J segment lost 7 bases and the V segment lost 3 bases, leaving 6 bases of the junction unmatched. The germline V gene encodes CDR1 LNHDA and CDR2 SQIVND (reference sequence). The CDR3 has 14 residues.